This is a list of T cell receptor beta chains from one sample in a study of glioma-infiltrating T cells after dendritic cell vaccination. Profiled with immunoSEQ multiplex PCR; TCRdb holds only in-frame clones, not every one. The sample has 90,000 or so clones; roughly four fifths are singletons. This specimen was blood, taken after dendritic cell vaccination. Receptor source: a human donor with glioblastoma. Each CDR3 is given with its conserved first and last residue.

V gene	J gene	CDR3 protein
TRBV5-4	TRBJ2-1	CASSLAGGQQQFF
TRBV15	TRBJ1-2	CATSRGGAYGYTF
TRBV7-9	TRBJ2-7	CASSSRDRASGEQYF
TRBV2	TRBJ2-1	CASYRDRTYNEQFF
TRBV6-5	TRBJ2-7	CASSYRGLAGYEQYF
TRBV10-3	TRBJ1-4	CAISEGATNEKLFF
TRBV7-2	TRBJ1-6	CASSLTGGAGNSPLHF
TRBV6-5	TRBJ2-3	CASSQSTDTQYF
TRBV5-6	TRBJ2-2	CASSFGTGELFF
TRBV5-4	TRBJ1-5	CASSVGVSNQPQHF
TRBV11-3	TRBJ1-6	CASSSSGDSPLHF
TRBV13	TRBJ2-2	CASSLTGLAGAALF
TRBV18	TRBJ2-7	CASSSGTGAYEQYF
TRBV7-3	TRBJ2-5	CASSRGQGPQETQYF
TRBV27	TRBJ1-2	CASSPLEGRLNGYTF
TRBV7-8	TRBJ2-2	CASSLAGLITSTNTGELFF
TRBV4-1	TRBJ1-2	CASSQDIQGHYGYTF
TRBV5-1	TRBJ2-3	CASSLGTGNNADTQYF
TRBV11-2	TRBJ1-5	CACSRGLNQPQHF
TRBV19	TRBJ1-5	CASQKPGAGNQPQHF
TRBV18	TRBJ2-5	CASSPYGAGGQETQYF
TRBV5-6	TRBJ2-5	CASSLRSYQETQYF
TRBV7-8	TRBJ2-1	CASSYQGNRYNEQFF
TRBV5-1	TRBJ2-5	CASSFQDSQETQYF
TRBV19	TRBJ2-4	CVSSMFRGIQYF
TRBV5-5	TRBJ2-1	CASSRKIDLAESYNEQFF
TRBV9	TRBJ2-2	CASSVVLEAGAGELFF
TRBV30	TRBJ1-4	CAWSAYRGFFEKLFF
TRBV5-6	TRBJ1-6	CASSFGRGRAPLHF
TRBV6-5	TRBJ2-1	CASMVSGYNEQFF
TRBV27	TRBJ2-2	CASSKWTSNTGELFF
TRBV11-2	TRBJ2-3	CASSRIAVQVYF
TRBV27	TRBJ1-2	CASSPTANYGYTF
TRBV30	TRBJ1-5	CAWSRSRQAEPQHF
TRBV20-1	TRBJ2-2	CSAYRAGELFF
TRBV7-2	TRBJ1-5	CASSSTGSREQPQHF
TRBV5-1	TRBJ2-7	CASGTGASYEQYF
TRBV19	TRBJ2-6	CASSTQSGRGSGANVLTF
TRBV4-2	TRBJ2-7	CASSQGSSGGGEQYF
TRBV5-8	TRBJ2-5	CASSLYLRQQETQYF
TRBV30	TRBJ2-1	CAWIERDLYNEQFF
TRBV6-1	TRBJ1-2	CASSEVSYGYTF
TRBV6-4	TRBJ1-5	CASSDPERQGGQPQHF
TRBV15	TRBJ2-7	CATSRDRGSSYEQYF
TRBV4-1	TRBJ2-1	CASSQEQNEQFF
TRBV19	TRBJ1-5	CASSPQTGANQPQHF
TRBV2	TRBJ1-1	CASIQSGTVHTEAFF
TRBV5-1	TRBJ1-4	CASSPRGPTTNEKLFF
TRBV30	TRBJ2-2	CAWSRAGGTGELFF
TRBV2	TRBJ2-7	CASHRGFEQYF
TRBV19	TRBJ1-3	CATSGLSRGNTIYF
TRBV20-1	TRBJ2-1	CSANPAGSRIF
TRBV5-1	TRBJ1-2	CASSSPQQGAYGYTF
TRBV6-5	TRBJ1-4	CASSYTGGAEKLFF
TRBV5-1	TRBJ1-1	CASSLSVPNTEAFF
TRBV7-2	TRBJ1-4	CASRITPGDNEKLFF
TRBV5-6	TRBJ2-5	CASSSGQGGGETQYF
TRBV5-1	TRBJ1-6	CASSRTDRSYSYNSPLHF